The 18 T cell receptor beta chains presented below share a single source sample, sequenced in a study of blood T cell repertoires in COVID-19. Here immunoSEQ multiplex PCR was the method, and the copy in TCRdb shows in-frame clones only, minus some. The table includes 55,000 to 75,000 clones, around 87% detected once. Input material: peripheral blood. These TCRs come from a human donor with active COVID-19. The donor label of this sample is uncertain.

The V call is TRBV5-4, the J call TRBJ1-4, with unresolved D. The CDR3 length is 13 residues. The V and J ends lost 4 bases and 5 bases respectively, with 9 bases between them. From germline, CDR1 is SGHNT and CDR2 YYREEE (reference sequence). The CDR3 is CASSIRQNEKLFF. In DNA form, the CDR3 reads TGTGCCAGCAGCATCCGACAAAATGAAAAACTGTTTTTT.

The chain is built from TRBV29-1 and TRBJ1-2, with a possible D match to TRBD1 (5 bases). The CDR3 extends over 12 amino acids. Per germline, CDR1 SQVTM and CDR2 ANQGSEA. Trimming took off 4 bases at V and 6 bases at J, with 12 bases between the two ends. DNA for the CDR3: TGCAGCGTTGCTTTCAGGGCGGATGGCTACACCTTC. This codes for CSVAFRADGYTF.

The rearrangement uses TRBV7-8 and TRBJ2-2; tentative D call: TRBD2 (5 bases). Trimming shortened V by 4 bases and J by 1 base, and 10 bases separated the two germline ends. Germline CDR1 is SGHVS and CDR2 is FQNEAQ. The CDR3 totals 15 residues. CDR3 sequence (DNA): TGTGCCAGCAGCTACCCCCGGGGGAACACCGGGGAGCTGTTTTTT. It yields the protein CASSYPRGNTGELFF.

V is TRBV7-3 and J is TRBJ2-3; 7 bases fit TRBD2. Unmatched junction bases numbered 1, after V lost 1 base and J lost 6 bases. Germline CDR1 reads SGHTA; CDR2 reads FQGTGA. The CDR3 length is 13 residues. The CDR3 reads CASSLRREDTQYF. In nucleotides, the CDR3 is TGTGCCAGCAGCTTAAGGCGGGAGGATACGCAGTATTTT.

V usage is TRBV2 and J usage is TRBJ1-5; TRBD1 might be the D (6 bases). The CDR3 has 13 residues. CDR1 is SNHLY and CDR2 is FYNNEI in the germline V gene. Trimming stripped 4 bases from V and 9 bases from J, with 13 bases between. Here the CDR3 DNA reads TGTGCCAGCAGTGGACTGCAGGGGATGCCCCAGCATTTT. This translates into CASSGLQGMPQHF.

CDR3 residues: CASSTGQLSGAFF. The CDR3 bases are TGTGCCAGCAGCACGGGACAACTCTCTGGGGCTTTCTTT. This chain joins TRBV5-6 and TRBJ1-1, with D perhaps TRBD1 (6 bases). This CDR3 is 13 amino acids long. CDR1 and CDR2 (germline): SGHDT, YYEEEE. V lost 4 bases, J lost 11 bases, and 18 bases lay in between.

The chain couples TRBV5-4 to TRBJ1-3; 7 bases match TRBD1. The CDR3 consists of 13 residues. Losses at the gene ends were 4 bases for V and 4 bases for J; bases not matched to a gene: 2. The germline gives CDR1 SGHNT, CDR2 YYREEE (reference sequence). The CDR3 is CASSLTGGNTIYF. CDR3 sequence (DNA): TGTGCCAGCAGCCTGACAGGGGGAAACACCATATATTTT.

This chain uses TRBV5-1 with TRBJ2-3, with 10 positions matching TRBD2. The CDR3 consists of 16 residues. Germline CDR1 is SGHRS and CDR2 is YFSETQ. The trim removed 4 bases at V and 2 bases at J, leaving 7 bases unmatched. CDR3 coding DNA: TGCGCCAGCAGCCAAGGACTAGCGGCTCTCACAGATACGCAGTATTTT. Its protein product is CASSQGLAALTDTQYF.

This chain connects TRBV28 to TRBJ2-7; possibly TRBD2 for D (6 bases). CDR1 and CDR2 (germline): MDHEN, SYDVKM. V lost 5 bases and J 0 bases, leaving 14 bases between the germline ends. This CDR3 has 15 residues. CDR3 nucleotides: TGTGCCAGCAGTCTGTCGTGGGAGGTCTCCTACGAGCAGTACTTC. Amino acids: CASSLSWEVSYEQYF.

V is TRBV7-9 and J is TRBJ1-1, with D unresolved. V lost 5 bases and J 4 bases, leaving 17 bases between the germline ends. Germline V gene lookup returns CDR1 SEHNR and CDR2 FQNEAQ (reference sequence). The CDR3 has 15 residues. The CDR3 sequence is CASSPLTGVATEAFF. CDR3 DNA sequence: TGTGCCAGCAGCCCCCTGACGGGAGTGGCCACTGAAGCTTTCTTT.

This chain uses TRBV2 with TRBJ1-2, with 10 bases identical to TRBD1. The CDR3 totals 17 residues. Germline values: CDR1 SNHLY, CDR2 FYNNEI. V trimming: 0 bases; J trimming: 6 bases; junction bases outside the gene matches: 10. The CDR3 DNA sequence: TGTGCCAGCAGTGAAGCCCGGGTTGGGACAGGGGCGGATGGCTACACCTTC. Protein sequence: CASSEARVGTGADGYTF.

The chain couples TRBV10-3 to TRBJ1-3; 7 bases are a match to TRBD1. Germline V lookup: CDR1 ENHRY, CDR2 SYGVKD. The CDR3 loop spans 13 amino acids. J was trimmed by 0 bases and V by 10 bases; bases with no gene match: 3. DNA of the CDR3: TGTGCCACGGGACAGTCCTCTGGAAACACCATATATTTT. Residues: CATGQSSGNTIYF.

This chain links TRBV30 with TRBJ2-1, with 9 bases that match TRBD2. The germline V gene encodes CDR1 GTSNPN and CDR2 SVGIG (reference sequence). Trimming cost V 1 base and J 15 bases; bases outside gene matches: 7. CDR3 length: 12 residues. The CDR3 here is CAWSDLRGGSFF. The CDR3, as DNA: TGTGCCTGGAGTGACTTGCGGGGGGGTTCGTTCTTC.

This chain connects TRBV19 to TRBJ2-1; 8 nucleotides align to TRBD2. This CDR3 region has 12 residues. CDR1 and CDR2 from the germline V gene are LNHDA and SQIVND (reference sequence). Trimming removed 5 bases from V and 15 bases from J; junction bases left unmatched: 9. CDR3 nucleotides: TGTGCCAGTAGTTTCCCAGGCGGGACTAGGTTCTTC. Translation gives CASSFPGGTRFF.

The chain is built from TRBV4-3 and TRBJ1-3; no definite D call. V was cut by 0 bases and J by 4 bases, with 10 bases left in between. Germline CDR1 and CDR2: LGHNA and YSLEER. The CDR3 loop spans 15 amino acids. The CDR3 loop reads CASSQEPGSGNTIYF. The CDR3, as DNA: TGCGCCAGCAGCCAAGAACCGGGGTCCGGAAACACCATATATTTT.

This clone was picked up one time. The rearrangement uses TRBV11-2 and TRBJ1-6, with no clear D. The germline CDR1 and CDR2 sequences are SGHAT and FQNNGV. The CDR3 spans 15 residues. V was trimmed by 3 bases and J by 7 bases, leaving 13 bases between them. The DNA for the CDR3 is TGTGCCAGCAGCTTTCGGAGTCCCGGGAATTCACCCCTCCACTTT. It codes for CASSFRSPGNSPLHF.

J is TRBJ2-3 and V is TRBV3-1 (or the pseudogene TRBV3-2), with 14 bases fitting TRBD2. V trimming: 3 bases; J trimming: 7 bases; junction bases outside the gene matches: 6. The CDR3 has 16 amino acids. Germline V gene data show CDR1 as LGHDT and CDR2 as YNNKEL (reference sequence). As DNA, the CDR3 is TGTGCCAGCAGCCAGCCGGGACTAGCGGGAGTAAATACGCAGTATTTT. Translation gives CASSQPGLAGVNTQYF.

V usage is TRBV4-1 and J usage is TRBJ2-7, with a tentative D call TRBD1 (5 bases). Looked up from germline, CDR1 is MGHRA and CDR2 is YSYEKL. This CDR3 comprises 16 residues. Trimming left V 6 bases short and J 5 bases short, with 23 bases between. The CDR3 region has the DNA TGCGCCAGCAGTCGAGATTTTTGGCAGGGTGTGGACGAGCAGTACTTC. Translation: CASSRDFWQGVDEQYF.